Shown below are 21 T cell receptor beta chains from a single sample sequenced in a study of breast tumors, draining lymph nodes, adjacent tissues. The lymph nodes were axillary draining lymph nodes from breast cancer patients. TCRdb called the multiplex PCR reads again in MiXCR, with one record for every CDR3 protein. The sample holds some 230,000 distinct CDR3 sequences, 30% to 35% seen once. The material sequenced was axillary lymph node tissue. The receptors derive from a female donor with breast cancer. Some clones in this sample may be carry-over from other donors' samples.

This clonotype was seen only a few times. In nucleotides, the CDR3 is TGCGCCAGCAGTGTTTCCACAGGGCGGACCGGGGCCAACGTCCTGACTTTC. It translates to CASSVSTGRTGANVLTF. The chain links TRBV5-1 to TRBJ2-6; possible D gene TRBD1, 6 bases. This CDR3 region has 17 residues. V lost 5 bases to trimming and J lost 4 bases, with 19 bases between them. CDR1 SGHRS and CDR2 YFSETQ come from the germline V gene.

This clonotype was detected ten times or more. The chain uses TRBV11-3 and TRBJ1-2; 7 bases match TRBD1. Germline CDR1 and CDR2: SGHNT and YENEEA. The CDR3 sequence is 15 residues long. V lost 3 bases, J lost 4 bases, and 8 bases stayed unmatched. Here the CDR3 DNA reads TGTGCCAGCAGCTTCCTAGACAGGGAGGGCTATGGCTACACCTTC. It yields the protein CASSFLDREGYGYTF.

This clonotype was observed at least ten times. This chain joins TRBV20-1 and TRBJ1-2; 8 bases align to TRBD1. The CDR3 runs 13 residues. CDR1 and CDR2 from the germline V gene are DFQATT and SNEGSKA (reference sequence). With V trimmed by 0 bases and J by 7 bases, 4 bases remained unmatched. Here the CDR3 reads CSARDRTGGGYTF. The CDR3 DNA follows: TGCAGTGCTAGAGATCGTACAGGGGGTGGCTACACCTTC.

CDR3 nucleotide sequence: TGTGCCAGCAGCTGGGGACAATTGGAAAAGTTCTTC. Translated: CASSWGQLEKFF. This chain joins TRBV5-5 and TRBJ2-1; D may be TRBD1 (6 bases). CDR3 length equals 12 residues. Germline V CDR1 and CDR2: SGHKS, YYEKEE (reference sequence). Trimming stripped 3 bases from V and 14 bases from J, with 15 bases between.

This clonotype was counted many times. The genes are TRBV2 and TRBJ1-2; D possibly corresponds to TRBD1 (5 bases). CDR1 is SNHLY and CDR2 is FYNNEI in the germline V gene. V lost 2 bases to trimming and J lost 0 bases, with 13 bases between them. CDR3 size: 16 residues. The CDR3 loop is CASSESGRGPNYGYTF. The CDR3 coding sequence is TGTGCCAGCAGTGAATCCGGTAGGGGTCCTAACTATGGCTACACCTTC. The whole variable domain, filled in from reference TRBV2 and TRBJ1-2, reads EPEVTQTPSHQVTQMGQEVILRCVPISNHLYFYWYRQILGQKVEFLVSFYNNEISEKSEIFDDQFSVERPDGSNFTLKIRSTKLEDSAMYFCASSESGRGPNYGYTFGSGTRLTVV.

This clonotype has a count of ten or more. The chain has TRBV5-5 and TRBJ2-7; TRBD1 matches at 7 bases. The length of the CDR3 is 14 residues. After removal of 2 bases from V and 3 bases from J, the junction contained 5 bases not matched to a gene. The V gene's germline CDR1 is SGHKS and CDR2 YYEKEE (reference sequence). The CDR3 bases are TGTGCCAGCAGCTTCCGGGACAGATACTACGAGCAGTACTTC. It codes for CASSFRDRYYEQYF.

Turning to this clonotype: Possible read error: a much larger clone is one base away. The chain links TRBV11-2 to TRBJ2-5, with D unclear. CDR1 and CDR2 (germline): SGHAT, FQNNGV. V was trimmed by 3 bases and J by 6 bases, leaving 20 bases between them. The CDR3 runs to 16 residues. The CDR3 coding sequence is TGTGCCAGCAGCTTGGTACAAGGCACATCCGGCAAGACCCAGTACTTC. It specifies CASSLVQGTSGKTQYF.

This clonotype was recorded a few times. This rearrangement joins TRBV27 to TRBJ2-5; no clear D gene. The CDR3 covers 13 residues. Germline V gene data show CDR1 as MNHEY and CDR2 as SMNVEV (reference sequence). V lost 5 bases and J 5 bases, leaving 12 bases between the germline ends. CDR3 bases: TGTGCCAGCAGTCAAGACCGTCTGGAGACCCAGTACTTC. Translating gives CASSQDRLETQYF.

This clonotype was seen many times. The chain employs TRBV3-1 and TRBJ2-7, with D tentatively TRBD1 (6 bases). CDR1 and CDR2 (germline): LGHDT, YNNKEL (reference sequence). The CDR3 runs to 13 residues. The V end was cut by 4 bases, the J end by 0 bases, with 7 bases between. The CDR3 region is CASSRRGSYEQYF. The CDR3 DNA is TGTGCCAGCAGCCGCAGGGGCTCCTACGAGCAGTACTTC.

In its sample, this clonotype was seen many times. The V gene is TRBV19, the J gene TRBJ2-5, with 8 bases that match TRBD1. The CDR3 contains 15 residues. Unmatched junction bases numbered 5, after V lost 3 bases and J lost 2 bases. The V gene's germline CDR1 is LNHDA and CDR2 SQIVND (reference sequence). In DNA form, the CDR3 reads TGTGCCAGTAGTATCGGACAGGGTGGGCAAGAGACCCAGTACTTC. It specifies CASSIGQGGQETQYF. The complete variable domain, with remaining parts taken from reference TRBV19 and TRBJ2-5, reads DGGITQSPKYLFRKEGQNVTLSCEQNLNHDAMYWYRQDPGQGLRLIYYSQIVNDFQKGDIAEGYSVSREKKESFPLTVTSAQKNPTAFYLCASSIGQGGQETQYFGPGTRLLVL.

This clonotype has only a few counts. A much bigger clone sits one base away, suggesting this may be a read error. This chain links TRBV11-2 with TRBJ2-5; TRBD2 matches 10 bases. The J segment lost 5 bases and the V segment lost 4 bases, leaving 4 bases of the junction unmatched. This CDR3 region has 14 residues. CDR1 and CDR2 from the germline V gene are SGHAT and FQNNGV. The CDR3, as DNA: TGTGCCAGCAGCTCAGCGGGGGGGCCTGAGACCCAGTACTTC. It codes for CASSSAGGPETQYF.

This clonotype was counted between two and nine times. The chain is built from TRBV6-5 and TRBJ2-7; D possibly uses TRBD1 or TRBD2 (5 bases each). There are 14 residues in the CDR3. V was shortened by 5 bases and J by 5 bases, with 16 bases between the two germline ends. Germline lookup yields CDR1 MNHEY and CDR2 SVGAGI. The CDR3 coding sequence is TGTGCCAGCAGTCACGGGCAGGGAGTCAACGAGCAGTACTTC. Amino acids: CASSHGQGVNEQYF.

This clonotype was picked up many times. The CDR3 DNA is TGTGCCAGTACCCTAGGGGGTACTAACTATGGCTACACCTTC. As protein: CASTLGGTNYGYTF. The chain recombines TRBV19 with TRBJ1-2, with D possibly being TRBD1 (6 bases). Trimming shortened V by 7 bases and J by 0 bases, and 12 bases separated the two germline ends. Germline V CDR1 and CDR2: LNHDA, SQIVND (reference sequence). The CDR3 is 14 amino acids. The entire variable domain, with the rest obtained from reference TRBV19 and TRBJ1-2, is as follows: DGGITQSPKYLFRKEGQNVTLSCEQNLNHDAMYWYRQDPGQGLRLIYYSQIVNDFQKGDIAEGYSVSREKKESFPLTVTSAQKNPTAFYLCASTLGGTNYGYTFGSGTRLTVV.

On this clonotype itself: A single base separates this from a much larger clone, so it may be a read error. The V gene is TRBV6-5, the J gene TRBJ1-6; 8 positions match TRBD1. The CDR3 is 14 residues long. Germline CDR1 MNHEY, CDR2 SVGAGI. With V trimmed by 5 bases and J by 9 bases, 6 bases remained unmatched. Written as DNA, the CDR3 is TGTGCCAGCAGTCGGGCAGGGGGCGGTTCACCCCTCCACTTT. Encoded protein: CASSRAGGGSPLHF.

At least ten counts were recorded for this clonotype. The chain employs TRBV20-1 and TRBJ1-6; D is uncertain. CDR1 DFQATT and CDR2 SNEGSKA come from the germline V gene (reference sequence). The length of the CDR3 is 14 residues. Trimming cost V 0 bases and J 3 bases, with 6 bases left between them. In nucleotides, the CDR3 is TGCAGTGCTAGAGATGAGGGCTATAATTCACCCCTCCACTTT. It encodes CSARDEGYNSPLHF.

This clonotype was detected ten times or more. V is TRBV30 and J is TRBJ2-7; tentatively, D is TRBD2 (6 bases). This CDR3 is 13 amino acids long. Germline V CDR1 and CDR2: GTSNPN, SVGIG (reference sequence). V shed 4 bases and J shed 2 bases, with 12 bases lying between them. The CDR3 loop is CAWNRGGAYEQYF. The CDR3, as DNA: TGTGCCTGGAACCGGGGAGGAGCCTACGAGCAGTACTTC.

This clonotype was found many times. The chain combines TRBV11-2 with TRBJ2-7; no reliable D call. In germline, CDR1 is SGHAT, CDR2 FQNNGV. The V end lost 0 bases, the J end lost 3 bases, and 12 bases lay between the germline ends. This CDR3 is built from 15 residues. Here the CDR3 DNA reads TGTGCCAGCAGCTTAGATGGGCTGAATGACTACGAGCAGTACTTC. Translation: CASSLDGLNDYEQYF.

The chain is built from TRBV11-2 and TRBJ2-5; maybe TRBD1 (5 bases). The length of the CDR3 is 13 residues. Germline values: CDR1 SGHAT, CDR2 FQNNGV. Trimming removed 6 bases at V and 5 bases at J, with 13 bases between. CDR3 DNA: TGTGCCAGCAGACTCCAGGGTGGGGAGACCCAGTACTTC. Amino acids: CASRLQGGETQYF.

This clonotype was counted between two and nine times. The chain joins TRBV6-5 to TRBJ1-5; 10 nucleotides line up with TRBD1. This CDR3 is built from 18 residues. The V gene end was trimmed by 6 bases and the J gene end by 0 bases; junction bases not matched to a gene: 11. Germline CDR1 MNHEY, CDR2 SVGAGI. CDR3 DNA: TGTGCCAGCAGCAGCCGGGACAGGGGCCGTTATAGCAATCAGCCCCAGCATTTT. Translation gives CASSSRDRGRYSNQPQHF.

This CDR3 is CASSLMESTDTQYF. The CDR3 DNA reads as TGTGCCAGCAGCTTGATGGAAAGCACAGATACGCAGTATTTT. The chain combines TRBV7-6 with TRBJ2-3; D gene uncertain. Per germline, CDR1 SGHVS and CDR2 FNYEAQ. The CDR3 totals 14 residues. The V gene lost 3 bases and the J gene lost 0 bases, with 7 bases spanning the gap.

This clonotype came up many times. The genes are TRBV4-3 and TRBJ1-2, with 9 bases matching TRBD1. Germline CDR1 is LGHNA and CDR2 is YSLEER. Trimming took 3 bases from V and 5 from J; bases not matched to a gene: 4. CDR3 length: 14 amino acids. The CDR3 bases are TGCGCCAGCAGCCAGGTCGGGACAGGGTATGGCTACACCTTC. It codes for CASSQVGTGYGYTF.